The rows below give T cell receptor beta chains drawn from one sample of a study of human T cells and chemical hapten exposure. TCRdb processed the RACE reads anew with MiXCR; each CDR3 protein has one entry. Among about 46,000 distinct CDR3 sequences listed, approximately 4.5% were seen once. The sample consisted of whole blood. The receptor set was obtained from a female donor in good health. Some clones in this sample may be carry-over from other donors' samples. The CDR3 runs from the conserved cysteine through the conserved F or W. D genes are given only for firm matches. Clone size, where shown, is once, few, many, or a class for clones that have expanded.

V	J	size	D	CDR3	DNA
TRBV7-9	TRBJ2-3	once	TRBD1	CASSRDSAPRDTQYF	TGTGCCAGCAGTCGGGACAGTGCCCCACGGGATACGCAGTATTTT
TRBV6-2/TRBV6-3	TRBJ1-2	NA	NA	CASSYSVSRGVYGYTF	TGTGCCAGCAGTTACTCGGTCAGCAGGGGCGTCTATGGCTACACCTTC
TRBV12-3/TRBV12-4	TRBJ1-5	many	TRBD1	CASTRSQGDQPQHF	TGTGCCAGCACTAGATCACAGGGGGATCAGCCCCAGCATTTT
TRBV7-2	TRBJ2-3	many	TRBD2	CASSLAPPVSGGSSTDTQYF	TGTGCCAGCAGCCTCGCCCCACCCGTTAGCGGGGGGTCTAGCACAGATACGCAGTATTTT
TRBV18	TRBJ2-5	many	NA	CASYRGVQETQYF	TGTGCCAGCTACCGGGGAGTACAAGAGACCCAGTACTTC
TRBV5-4	TRBJ2-3	many	NA	CASRTASASTDTQYF	TGTGCCAGCAGGACGGCTAGCGCCAGCACAGATACGCAGTATTTT
TRBV6-1	TRBJ1-1	many	NA	CASSPAGTEAFF	TGTGCCAGTAGCCCGGCTGGAACTGAAGCTTTCTTT
TRBV29-1	TRBJ1-5	NA	TRBD1	CSGQGPGNQPQHF	TGCAGCGGACAGGGGCCGGGCAATCAGCCCCAGCATTTT
TRBV6-4	TRBJ2-3	many	NA	CASSDGTGDTDTQYF	TGTGCCAGCAGTGACGGGACTGGGGACACAGATACGCAGTATTTT
TRBV13	TRBJ2-6	NA	TRBD1	CASSEGQAPHVLTF	TGTGCCAGCAGCGAGGGACAGGCGCCCCACGTCCTGACTTTC
TRBV20-1	TRBJ1-5	many	NA	CSARDTRYTPQHF	TGCAGTGCTAGAGATACGCGGTATACCCCCCAGCATTTT
TRBV6-2/TRBV6-3	TRBJ1-4	many	TRBD1	CASRQGRNEKLFF	TGTGCCAGTCGACAGGGAAGAAATGAAAAACTGTTTTTT
TRBV6-5	TRBJ1-3	many	TRBD1	CASSSTGISGNTIYF	TGTGCCAGCAGTTCGACAGGGATCTCTGGAAACACCATATATTTT
TRBV18	TRBJ1-4	many	NA	CASSPRDTDEKLFF	TGTGCCAGCTCACCCCGGGACACCGATGAAAAACTGTTTTTT
TRBV20-1	TRBJ2-3	many	TRBD2	CSADARGAPTDTQYF	TGCAGTGCTGATGCGCGGGGGGCCCCCACAGATACGCAGTATTTT
TRBV7-2	TRBJ2-3	many	TRBD2	CASSRDSGGAADTQYF	TGTGCCAGCAGCCGAGATAGCGGGGGGGCGGCAGATACGCAGTATTTT
TRBV5-6	TRBJ1-5	NA	TRBD1	CASSLGGTGYQPQHF	TGTGCCAGCAGCTTGGGGGGGACAGGGTATCAGCCCCAGCATTTT
TRBV4-2	TRBJ1-2	NA	TRBD1	CASSQDRKGAWNNYGYTF	TGTGCCAGCAGCCAAGATAGGAAGGGGGCGTGGAACAACTATGGCTACACCTTC
TRBV29-1	TRBJ1-2	many	NA	CSVEPGAYGYTF	TGCAGCGTTGAACCAGGGGCCTATGGCTACACCTTC
TRBV28	TRBJ2-2	many	NA	CASTPRTGTGELFF	TGTGCCAGCACCCCTCGGACGGGCACCGGGGAGCTGTTTTTT
TRBV3-1	TRBJ1-1	many	NA	CASSQVGAWGLNTEAFF	TGTGCCAGCAGCCAAGTAGGGGCTTGGGGCCTGAACACTGAAGCTTTCTTT
TRBV9	TRBJ2-7	many	NA	CASSTRDGSPPPEQYF	TGTGCCAGCAGCACACGGGATGGCTCGCCGCCCCCCGAGCAGTACTTC
TRBV20-1	TRBJ2-3	many	TRBD2	CSALAGGSVTQYF	TGCAGTGCCCTAGCGGGGGGAAGTGTTACGCAGTATTTT
TRBV3-1	TRBJ1-4	many	NA	CASRHAGRRHEKLFF	TGTGCCAGCAGACACGCAGGGAGGCGTCATGAAAAACTGTTTTTT
TRBV5-6	TRBJ1-1	many	NA	CASSFVGREAFF	TGTGCCAGCAGCTTCGTGGGACGGGAAGCTTTCTTT
TRBV18	TRBJ2-3	many	NA	CASSPTKPADTQYF	TGTGCCAGCTCACCAACTAAACCCGCAGATACGCAGTATTTT
TRBV7-8	TRBJ1-1	many	NA	CASSLEGLRTEAFF	TGTGCCAGCAGCTTAGAAGGCTTGAGGACTGAAGCTTTCTTT
TRBV21-1	TRBJ1-4	many	NA	CANRDRGPLLTNEKLFF	TGTGCCAATCGGGACAGGGGTCCTCTCTTAACTAATGAAAAACTGTTTTTT
TRBV5-4	TRBJ1-1	few	NA	CASSPKGGRSEAFF	TGTGCCAGCAGCCCCAAGGGGGGGCGTTCAGAAGCTTTCTTT
TRBV7-6	TRBJ2-5	many	NA	CASSLSQTQETQYF	TGTGCCAGCAGCTTATCCCAGACCCAAGAGACCCAGTACTTC